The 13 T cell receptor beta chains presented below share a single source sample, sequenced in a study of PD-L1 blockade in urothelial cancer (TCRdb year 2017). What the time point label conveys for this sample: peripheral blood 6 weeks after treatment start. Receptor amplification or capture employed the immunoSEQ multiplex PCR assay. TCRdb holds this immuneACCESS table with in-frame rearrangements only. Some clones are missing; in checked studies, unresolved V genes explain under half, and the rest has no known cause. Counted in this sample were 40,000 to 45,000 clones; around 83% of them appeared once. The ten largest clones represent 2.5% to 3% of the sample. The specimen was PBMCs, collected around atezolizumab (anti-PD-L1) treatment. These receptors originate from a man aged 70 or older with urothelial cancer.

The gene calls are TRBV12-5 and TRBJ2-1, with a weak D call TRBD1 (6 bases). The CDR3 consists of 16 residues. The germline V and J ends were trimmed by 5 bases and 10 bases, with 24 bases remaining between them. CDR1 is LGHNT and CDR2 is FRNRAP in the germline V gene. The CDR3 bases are TGTGCTAGTGGTCCTCCCACAGGGTCAGCAATCGGAGAGCAGTTCTTC. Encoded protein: CASGPPTGSAIGEQFF.

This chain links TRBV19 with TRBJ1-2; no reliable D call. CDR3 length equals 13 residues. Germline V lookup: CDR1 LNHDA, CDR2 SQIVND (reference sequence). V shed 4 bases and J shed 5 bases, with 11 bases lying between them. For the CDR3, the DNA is TGTGCCAGTAGTACGGACGGGAAATATGGCTACACCTTC. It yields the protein CASSTDGKYGYTF.

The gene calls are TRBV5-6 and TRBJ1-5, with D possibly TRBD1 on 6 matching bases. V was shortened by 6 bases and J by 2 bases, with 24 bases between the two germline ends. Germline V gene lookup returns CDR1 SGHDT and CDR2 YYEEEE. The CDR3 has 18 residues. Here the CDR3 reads CASTISTTTGLGNQPQHF. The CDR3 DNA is TGTGCCAGCACGATATCAACCACCACAGGGCTCGGCAATCAGCCCCAGCATTTT.

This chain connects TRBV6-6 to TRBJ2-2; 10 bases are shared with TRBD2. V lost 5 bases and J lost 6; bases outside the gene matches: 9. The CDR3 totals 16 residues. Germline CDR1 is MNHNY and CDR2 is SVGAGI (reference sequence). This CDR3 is CASSHPGSGRAGELFF. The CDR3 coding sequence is TGTGCCAGCAGTCATCCAGGGAGCGGGAGGGCCGGGGAGCTGTTTTTT.

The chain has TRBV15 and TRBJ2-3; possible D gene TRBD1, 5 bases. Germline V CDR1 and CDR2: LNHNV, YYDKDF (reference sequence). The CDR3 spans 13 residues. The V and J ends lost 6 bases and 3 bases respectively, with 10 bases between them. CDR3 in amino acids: CATRDRGTDTQYF. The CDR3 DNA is TGTGCCACCAGAGATAGGGGAACAGATACGCAGTATTTT.

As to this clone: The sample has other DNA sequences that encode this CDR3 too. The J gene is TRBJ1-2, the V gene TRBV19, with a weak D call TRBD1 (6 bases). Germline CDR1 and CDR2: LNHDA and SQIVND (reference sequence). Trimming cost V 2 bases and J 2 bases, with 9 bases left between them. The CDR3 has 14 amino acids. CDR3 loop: CASSIRGINYGYTF. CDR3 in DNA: TGTGCCAGTAGTATAAGGGGGATCAACTATGGCTACACCTTC.

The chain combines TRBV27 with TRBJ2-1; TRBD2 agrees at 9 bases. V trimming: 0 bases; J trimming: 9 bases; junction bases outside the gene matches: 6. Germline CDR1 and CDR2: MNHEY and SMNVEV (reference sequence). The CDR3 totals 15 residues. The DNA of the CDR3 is TGTGCCAGCAGTTTATCGGCGGGAGGGCCATTTGAGCAGTTCTTC. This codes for CASSLSAGGPFEQFF.

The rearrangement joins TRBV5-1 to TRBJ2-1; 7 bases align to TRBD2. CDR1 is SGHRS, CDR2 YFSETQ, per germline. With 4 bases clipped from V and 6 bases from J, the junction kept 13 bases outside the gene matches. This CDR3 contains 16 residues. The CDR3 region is CASSPRLAVIGNEQFF. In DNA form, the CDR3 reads TGCGCCAGCAGCCCCAGGCTAGCGGTGATTGGCAATGAGCAGTTCTTC.

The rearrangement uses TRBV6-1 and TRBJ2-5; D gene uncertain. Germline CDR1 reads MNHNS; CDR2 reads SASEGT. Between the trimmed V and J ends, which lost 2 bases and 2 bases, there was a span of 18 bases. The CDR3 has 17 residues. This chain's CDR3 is CASSEFDEGTGQETQYF. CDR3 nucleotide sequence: TGTGCCAGCAGTGAATTTGATGAAGGAACGGGTCAAGAGACCCAGTACTTC.

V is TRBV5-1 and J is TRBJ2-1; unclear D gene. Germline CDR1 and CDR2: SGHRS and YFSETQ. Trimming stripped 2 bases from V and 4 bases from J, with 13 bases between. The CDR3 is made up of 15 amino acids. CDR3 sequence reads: CASSFSTVGYNEQFF. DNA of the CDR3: TGCGCCAGCAGCTTTAGCACGGTTGGATACAATGAGCAGTTCTTC.

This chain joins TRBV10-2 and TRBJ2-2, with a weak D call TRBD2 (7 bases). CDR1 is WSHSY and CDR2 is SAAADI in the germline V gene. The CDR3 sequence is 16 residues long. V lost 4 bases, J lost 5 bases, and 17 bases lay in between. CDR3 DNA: TGCGCCAGCAGTGGGGGAGGGGGTAAGAGGACCGGGGAGCTGTTTTTT. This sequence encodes CASSGGGGKRTGELFF.

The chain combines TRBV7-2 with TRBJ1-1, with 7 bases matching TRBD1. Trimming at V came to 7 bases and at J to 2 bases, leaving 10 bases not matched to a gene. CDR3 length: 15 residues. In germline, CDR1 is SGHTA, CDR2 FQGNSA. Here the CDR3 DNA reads TGTGCCAGCAACCTACGGACAGGAGCCAACACTGAAGCTTTCTTT. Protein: CASNLRTGANTEAFF. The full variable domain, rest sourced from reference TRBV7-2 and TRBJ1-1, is GAGVSQSPSNKVTEKGKDVELRCDPISGHTALYWYRQSLGQGLEFLIYFQGNSAPDKSGLPSDRFSAERTGGSVSTLTIQRTQQEDSAVYLCASNLRTGANTEAFFGQGTRLTVV.

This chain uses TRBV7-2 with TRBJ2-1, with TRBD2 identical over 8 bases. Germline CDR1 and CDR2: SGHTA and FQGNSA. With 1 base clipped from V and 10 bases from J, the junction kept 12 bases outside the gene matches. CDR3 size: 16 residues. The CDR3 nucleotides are TGTGCCAGCAGCTTAGGTGGGGCGGGAGGTTTTAGGGAGCAGTTCTTC. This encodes CASSLGGAGGFREQFF. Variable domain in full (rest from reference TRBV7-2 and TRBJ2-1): GAGVSQSPSNKVTEKGKDVELRCDPISGHTALYWYRQSLGQGLEFLIYFQGNSAPDKSGLPSDRFSAERTGGSVSTLTIQRTQQEDSAVYLCASSLGGAGGFREQFFGPGTRLTVL.